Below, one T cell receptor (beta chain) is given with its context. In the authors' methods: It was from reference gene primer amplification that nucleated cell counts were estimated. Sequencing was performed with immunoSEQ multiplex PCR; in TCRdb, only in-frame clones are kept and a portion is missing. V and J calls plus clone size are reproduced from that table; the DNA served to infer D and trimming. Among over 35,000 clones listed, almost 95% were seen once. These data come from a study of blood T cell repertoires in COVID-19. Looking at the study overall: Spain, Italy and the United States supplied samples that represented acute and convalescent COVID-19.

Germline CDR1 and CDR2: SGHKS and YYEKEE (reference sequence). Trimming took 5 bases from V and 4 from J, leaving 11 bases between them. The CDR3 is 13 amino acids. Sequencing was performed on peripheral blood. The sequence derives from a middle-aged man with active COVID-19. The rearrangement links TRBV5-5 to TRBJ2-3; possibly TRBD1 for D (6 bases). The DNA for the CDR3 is TGTGCCAGCAGTTCTCAGGGGTCAGATACGCAGTATTTT. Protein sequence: CASSSQGSDTQYF.